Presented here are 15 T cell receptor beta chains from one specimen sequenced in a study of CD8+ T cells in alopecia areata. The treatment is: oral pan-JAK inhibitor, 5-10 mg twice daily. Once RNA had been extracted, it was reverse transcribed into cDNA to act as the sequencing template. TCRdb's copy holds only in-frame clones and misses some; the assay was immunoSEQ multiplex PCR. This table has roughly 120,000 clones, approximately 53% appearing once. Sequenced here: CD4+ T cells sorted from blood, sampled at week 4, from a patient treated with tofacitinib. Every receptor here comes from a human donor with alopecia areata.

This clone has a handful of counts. The CDR3 DNA is TGTGCCAGCAGCCAAGATCTCCGGACACAGACTGGAAACACCATATATTTT. Protein product: CASSQDLRTQTGNTIYF. The chain joins TRBV14 to TRBJ1-3, with D possibly being TRBD1 (5 bases). Germline CDR1 is SGHDN and CDR2 is FVKESK. With 0 bases removed from V and 2 bases from J, the gap between germline ends came to 14 bases. The CDR3 is 17 residues long.

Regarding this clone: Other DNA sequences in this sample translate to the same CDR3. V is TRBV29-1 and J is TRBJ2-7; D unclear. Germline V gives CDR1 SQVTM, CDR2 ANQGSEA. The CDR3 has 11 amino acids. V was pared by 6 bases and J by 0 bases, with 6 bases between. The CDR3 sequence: CSVGSSYEQYF. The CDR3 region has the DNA TGCAGCGTGGGAAGCTCCTACGAGCAGTACTTC.

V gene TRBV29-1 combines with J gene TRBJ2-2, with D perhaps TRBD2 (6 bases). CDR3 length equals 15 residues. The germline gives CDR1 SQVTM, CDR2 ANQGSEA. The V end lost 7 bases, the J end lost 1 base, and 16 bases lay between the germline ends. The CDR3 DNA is TGCAGCGCCGTCGGGGACTCCGGGAACACCGGGGAGCTGTTTTTT. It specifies CSAVGDSGNTGELFF.

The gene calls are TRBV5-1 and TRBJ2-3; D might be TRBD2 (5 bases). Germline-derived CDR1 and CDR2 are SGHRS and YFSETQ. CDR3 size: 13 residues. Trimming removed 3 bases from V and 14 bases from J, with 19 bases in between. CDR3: CASSSEGLFEGYF. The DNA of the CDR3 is TGCGCCAGCAGCTCTGAAGGACTTTTCGAGGGGTATTTT.

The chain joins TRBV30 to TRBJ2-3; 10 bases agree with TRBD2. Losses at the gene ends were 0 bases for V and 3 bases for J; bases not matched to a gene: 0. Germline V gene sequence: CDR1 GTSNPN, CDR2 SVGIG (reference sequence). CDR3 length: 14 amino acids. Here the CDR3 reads CAWSVLAGTDTQYF. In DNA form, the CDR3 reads TGTGCCTGGAGTGTACTAGCGGGGACAGATACGCAGTATTTT. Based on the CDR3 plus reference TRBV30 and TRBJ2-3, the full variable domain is SQTIHQWPATLVQPVGSPLSLECTVEGTSNPNLYWYRQAAGRGLQLLFYSVGIGQISSEVPQNLSASRPQDRQFILSSKKLLLSDSGFYLCAWSVLAGTDTQYFGPGTRLTVL.

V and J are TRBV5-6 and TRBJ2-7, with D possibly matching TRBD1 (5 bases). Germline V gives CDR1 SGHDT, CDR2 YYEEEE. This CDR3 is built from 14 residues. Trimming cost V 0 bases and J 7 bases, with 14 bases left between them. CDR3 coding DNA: TGTGCCAGCAGCTTGGTAAGGGGATGGGGAGAGCAGTACTTC. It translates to CASSLVRGWGEQYF. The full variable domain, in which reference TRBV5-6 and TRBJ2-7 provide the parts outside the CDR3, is DAGVTQSPTHLIKTRGQQVTLRCSPKSGHDTVSWYQQALGQGPQFIFQYYEEEERQRGNFPDRFSGHQFPNYSSELNVNALLLGDSALYLCASSLVRGWGEQYFGPGTRLTVT.

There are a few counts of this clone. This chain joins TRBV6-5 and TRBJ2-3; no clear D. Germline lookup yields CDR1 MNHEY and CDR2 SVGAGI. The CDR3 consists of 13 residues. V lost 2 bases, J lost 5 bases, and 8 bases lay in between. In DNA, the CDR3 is TGTGCCAGCAGTTACCGATTGCGAGATACGCAGTATTTT. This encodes CASSYRLRDTQYF.

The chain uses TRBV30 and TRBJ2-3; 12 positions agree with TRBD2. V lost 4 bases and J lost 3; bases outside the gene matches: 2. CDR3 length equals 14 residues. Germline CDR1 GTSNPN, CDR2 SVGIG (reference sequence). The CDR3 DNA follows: TGTGCCTGGAAGCTAGCGGGGGGGACAGATACGCAGTATTTT. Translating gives CAWKLAGGTDTQYF. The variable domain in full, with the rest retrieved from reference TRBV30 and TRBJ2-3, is SQTIHQWPATLVQPVGSPLSLECTVEGTSNPNLYWYRQAAGRGLQLLFYSVGIGQISSEVPQNLSASRPQDRQFILSSKKLLLSDSGFYLCAWKLAGGTDTQYFGPGTRLTVL.

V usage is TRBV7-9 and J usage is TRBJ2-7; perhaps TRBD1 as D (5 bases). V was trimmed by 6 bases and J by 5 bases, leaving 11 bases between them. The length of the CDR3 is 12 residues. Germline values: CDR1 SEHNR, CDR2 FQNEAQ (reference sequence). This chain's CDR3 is CASSHAGNEQYF. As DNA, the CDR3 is TGTGCCAGCAGTCACGCAGGGAACGAGCAGTACTTC.

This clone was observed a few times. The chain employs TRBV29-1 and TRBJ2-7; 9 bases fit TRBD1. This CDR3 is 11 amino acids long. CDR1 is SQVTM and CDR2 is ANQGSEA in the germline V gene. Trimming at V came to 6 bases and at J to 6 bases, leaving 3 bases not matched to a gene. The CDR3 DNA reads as TGCAGCGTAACAGGGGGCGGCGAGCAGTACTTC. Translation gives CSVTGGGEQYF.

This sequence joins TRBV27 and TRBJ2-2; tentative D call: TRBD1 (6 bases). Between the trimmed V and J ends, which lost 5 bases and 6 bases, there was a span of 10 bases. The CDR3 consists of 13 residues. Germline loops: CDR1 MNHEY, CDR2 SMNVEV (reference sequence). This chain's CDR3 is CASSRTAPGELFF. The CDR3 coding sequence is TGTGCCAGCAGTCGGACAGCTCCCGGGGAGCTGTTTTTT.

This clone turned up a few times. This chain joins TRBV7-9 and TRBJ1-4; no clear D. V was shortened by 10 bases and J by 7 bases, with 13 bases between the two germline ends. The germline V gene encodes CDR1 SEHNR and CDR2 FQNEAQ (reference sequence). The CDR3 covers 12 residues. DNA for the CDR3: TGTGCCACCTCCCGAGAAAGTGAAAAACTGTTTTTT. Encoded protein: CATSRESEKLFF.

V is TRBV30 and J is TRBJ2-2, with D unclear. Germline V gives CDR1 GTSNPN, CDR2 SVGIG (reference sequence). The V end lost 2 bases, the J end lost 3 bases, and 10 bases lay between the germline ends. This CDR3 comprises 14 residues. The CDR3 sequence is CAWSIRAYTGELFF. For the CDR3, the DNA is TGTGCCTGGAGTATACGCGCCTACACCGGGGAGCTGTTTTTT.

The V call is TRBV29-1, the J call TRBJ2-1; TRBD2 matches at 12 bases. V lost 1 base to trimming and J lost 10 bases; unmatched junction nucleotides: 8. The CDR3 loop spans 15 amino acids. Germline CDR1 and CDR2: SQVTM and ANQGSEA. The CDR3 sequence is CSVEVRTSGAAEQFF. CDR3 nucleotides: TGCAGCGTTGAAGTGAGGACTAGCGGGGCAGCCGAGCAGTTCTTC.

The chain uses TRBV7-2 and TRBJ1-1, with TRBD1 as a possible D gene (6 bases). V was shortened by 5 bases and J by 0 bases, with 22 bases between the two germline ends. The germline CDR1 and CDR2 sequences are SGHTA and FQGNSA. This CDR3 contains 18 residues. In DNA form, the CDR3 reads TGTGCCAGCAGCGCCCTGGGATTGGGGTGGGACATGAACACTGAAGCTTTCTTT. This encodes CASSALGLGWDMNTEAFF.